This TCR beta chain was recorded in a study of T cell responses to AZD1222 COVID-19 vaccine. Whole-study results and caveats: CD4 TCRs associated with vaccination spanned spike, dominating at 160-218 and 743-854. Recipients of AZD1222 seropositive at baseline numbered only 5 to 7. Two doses of AZD1222 preceded a rise in Spike-specific TCR breadth and depth. Clonal diversity was possibly underestimated, and the donors were mostly white British, with more females.

Sequencing was performed with immunoSEQ multiplex PCR; in TCRdb, only in-frame clones are kept and a portion is missing. There are some 170,000 clones in the sample; about 90% occur only once, and more than 3.5% lies in the top ten. Of note for this clone: Its antigen is undetermined.

The sample here was peripheral blood, taken 28 days after the second dose of the MenACWY control vaccine. The TCR sequence derives from an adult who received the MenACWY meningococcal vaccine as a control.

The CDR3, as DNA: TGTGCCAGCAGTCCCCAGGACAGAAGTGAAGCTTTCTTT. This gives the protein CASSPQDRSEAFF. The chain carries TRBV28 and TRBJ1-1; D is perhaps TRBD1 (6 bases). CDR1 is MDHEN and CDR2 is SYDVKM in the germline V gene. The CDR3 consists of 13 residues. Trimming left V 5 bases short and J 7 bases short, with 14 bases between.